Following are 20 T cell receptor beta chains from one sample sequenced in a study of cytomegalovirus exposure and HLA in healthy donors. TCRdb keeps only in-frame clones here, not all; method: immunoSEQ multiplex PCR. Of more than 250,000 clones listed, about nine tenths are singletons. Sequencing used PBMCs. The receptors were sampled from a woman in her twenties or thirties in good health and CMV-seronegative.

In its sample, this clone was seen a few times. This chain joins TRBV28 and TRBJ2-1; TRBD1 or TRBD2 may be the D gene (5 bases each). V lost 10 bases to trimming and J lost 2 bases, with 15 bases between them. The germline V gene has CDR1 MDHEN and CDR2 SYDVKM. The CDR3 is made up of 14 amino acids. The CDR3 DNA reads TGTGCCACTACAAGGGACCACACCTACAATGAGCAGTTCTTC. Protein sequence: CATTRDHTYNEQFF.

This clone was seen only a few times. The J gene is TRBJ2-1, the V gene TRBV7-9; D is possibly TRBD1 (5 bases). The germline V and J ends were trimmed by 6 bases and 9 bases, with 12 bases remaining between them. CDR1 and CDR2 from the germline V gene are SEHNR and FQNEAQ (reference sequence). The CDR3 loop spans 12 amino acids. As DNA, the CDR3 is TGTGCCAGCAGTTGGGGCTCTACTGAGCAGTTCTTC. Protein product: CASSWGSTEQFF.

The J gene is TRBJ2-5, the V gene TRBV7-2; no clear D. The CDR3 has 14 residues. Trimming cost V 0 bases and J 4 bases, with 9 bases left between them. From germline, CDR1 is SGHTA and CDR2 FQGNSA. CDR3 sequence (DNA): TGTGCCAGCAGCTTAGCCGGACCCGGAGAGACCCAGTACTTC. Translating it yields CASSLAGPGETQYF.

J is TRBJ2-1 and V is TRBV29-1, with 10 bases aligning to TRBD2. V shed 6 bases, J shed 5 bases, and the junction held 10 bases outside the gene matches. This CDR3 has 15 residues. Germline CDR1 reads SQVTM; CDR2 reads ANQGSEA. The CDR3: CSVVKREGGNNEQFF. DNA of the CDR3: TGCAGCGTGGTGAAGCGGGAGGGAGGGAACAATGAGCAGTTCTTC.

This chain connects TRBV5-1 to TRBJ2-7; D perhaps matches TRBD1 (5 bases). Trimming removed 4 bases at V and 5 bases at J, with 22 bases between. This CDR3 is 16 amino acids long. CDR1 is SGHRS and CDR2 is YFSETQ in the germline V gene. In DNA, the CDR3 is TGCGCCAGCAGCCCTGACCCACGGACACCGCTGGACGAGCAGTACTTC. Its translation is CASSPDPRTPLDEQYF.

The rearrangement links TRBV6-1 to TRBJ1-5, with 7 bases identical to TRBD1. This CDR3 is 15 amino acids long. V lost 3 bases to trimming and J lost 4 bases; unmatched junction nucleotides: 6. Looked up from germline, CDR1 is MNHNS and CDR2 is SASEGT. The CDR3 loop reads CASSEDRLANQPQHF. Written as DNA, the CDR3 is TGTGCCAGCAGTGAGGACAGGTTAGCAAATCAGCCCCAGCATTTT.

The gene calls are TRBV7-3 and TRBJ2-4; D not resolved. This CDR3 has 13 amino acids. V lost 5 bases and J 9 bases, leaving 14 bases between the germline ends. The germline gives CDR1 SGHTA, CDR2 FQGTGA. The CDR3 DNA reads as TGTGCCAGCAGCACCCGGTTCAACGGCATTCAGTACTTC. Its translation is CASSTRFNGIQYF.

The V call is TRBV12-5, the J call TRBJ2-1, with D perhaps TRBD1 (6 bases). Germline loops: CDR1 LGHNT, CDR2 FRNRAP. The CDR3 runs 15 residues. Trimming took off 6 bases at V and 3 bases at J, with 15 bases between the two ends. The CDR3 sequence: CASGTAEDSYNEQFF. CDR3 DNA: TGTGCTAGTGGCACGGCCGAGGACAGCTACAATGAGCAGTTCTTC.

The CDR3 nucleotides are TGTGCCAGCAGCGCTCCCAAAGAGACCCAGTACTTC. Its protein is CASSAPKETQYF. This sequence joins TRBV7-6 and TRBJ2-5, with D unresolved. Germline V gives CDR1 SGHVS, CDR2 FNYEAQ. The CDR3 has 12 residues. Trimming left V 5 bases short and J 3 bases short, with 7 bases between.

The chain couples TRBV5-6 to TRBJ2-2; D is perhaps TRBD1 or TRBD2 (5 bases each). Germline V gene data show CDR1 as SGHDT and CDR2 as YYEEEE. V was cut by 4 bases and J by 3 bases, with 19 bases left in between. The CDR3 is 17 residues long. The CDR3 region has the DNA TGTGCCAGCAGCCCTTTGGGGGAGAAAGGGGACACCGGGGAGCTGTTTTTT. Translating it yields CASSPLGEKGDTGELFF.

J is TRBJ1-2 and V is TRBV29-1; D gene uncertain. The germline V and J ends were trimmed by 7 bases and 6 bases, with 15 bases remaining between them. The CDR3 has 12 amino acids. CDR1 is SQVTM, CDR2 ANQGSEA, per germline. In nucleotides, the CDR3 is TGCAGCGCCCCTCAAGCTTCGGATGGCTACACCTTC. This sequence encodes CSAPQASDGYTF. The whole variable domain, remainder taken from reference TRBV29-1 and TRBJ1-2, is SAVISQKPSRDICQRGTSLTIQCQVDSQVTMMFWYRQQPGQSLTLIATANQGSEATYESGFVIDKFPISRPNLTFSTLTVSNMSPEDSSIYLCSAPQASDGYTFGSGTRLTVV.

The V and J genes are TRBV10-3 and TRBJ1-4; no clear D. Trimming removed 0 bases at V and 3 bases at J, with 11 bases between. The CDR3 runs to 16 residues. The germline V gene encodes CDR1 ENHRY and CDR2 SYGVKD. In nucleotides, the CDR3 is TGTGCCATCAGTGAGTCGGGTGGAGGGTCTAATGAAAAACTGTTTTTT. Translated, it gives CAISESGGGSNEKLFF.

The chain links TRBV27 to TRBJ2-1; 8 nucleotides match TRBD2. Germline CDR1 reads MNHEY; CDR2 reads SMNVEV (reference sequence). The CDR3 length is 15 residues. The ends lost 5 bases at V and 4 bases at J; junction bases unmatched: 7. CDR3 nucleotides: TGTGCCAGCAGTAAGGAGACTAGCGTATACAATGAGCAGTTCTTC. Translating gives CASSKETSVYNEQFF.

V usage is TRBV27 and J usage is TRBJ1-4; D is perhaps TRBD1 (6 bases). Trimming took 0 bases from V and 7 from J, leaving 12 bases between them. The CDR3 loop spans 15 amino acids. Germline V gene lookup returns CDR1 MNHEY and CDR2 SMNVEV (reference sequence). CDR3 amino acids: CASSLSVGGGEKLFF. The CDR3 DNA reads as TGTGCCAGCAGTTTATCGGTAGGGGGGGGTGAAAAACTGTTTTTT. The variable domain in full, completed from reference TRBV27 and TRBJ1-4, reads EAQVTQNPRYLITVTGKKLTVTCSQNMNHEYMSWYRQDPGLGLRQIYYSMNVEVTDKGDVPEGYKVSRKEKRNFPLILESPSPNQTSLYFCASSLSVGGGEKLFFGSGTQLSVL.

There are a few counts of this clone. This chain connects TRBV28 to TRBJ2-7, with 11 bases lining up with TRBD2. CDR1 is MDHEN and CDR2 is SYDVKM in the germline V gene. V lost 6 bases, J lost 3 bases, and 4 bases stayed unmatched. This CDR3 is built from 14 residues. The CDR3 loop reads CASRLAGGLYEQYF. As DNA, the CDR3 is TGTGCCAGCAGGTTAGCGGGAGGGCTCTACGAGCAGTACTTC.

On this clone itself: The sample has other DNA sequences that encode this CDR3 too. The chain combines TRBV27 with TRBJ2-2; D is ambiguous. V lost 6 bases and J lost 1, with 3 bases in between. The germline gives CDR1 MNHEY, CDR2 SMNVEV (reference sequence). The CDR3 spans 12 residues. As DNA, the CDR3 is TGTGCCAGCAGCCAGAACACCGGGGAGCTGTTTTTT. It codes for CASSQNTGELFF.

This clone has only a few counts. The V gene is TRBV28, the J gene TRBJ2-7; TRBD1 is a possible D gene (5 bases). The CDR3 loop spans 15 amino acids. Germline V lookup: CDR1 MDHEN, CDR2 SYDVKM. V lost 7 bases and J 2 bases, leaving 18 bases between the germline ends. The CDR3 bases are TGTGCCAGCACTCTAGGGGCGGCAGGTCCCTACGAGCAGTACTTC. Its translation is CASTLGAAGPYEQYF. Variable domain in full (rest from reference TRBV28 and TRBJ2-7): DVKVTQSSRYLVKRTGEKVFLECVQDMDHENMFWYRQDPGLGLRLIYFSYDVKMKEKGDIPEGYSVSREKKERFSLILESASTNQTSMYLCASTLGAAGPYEQYFGPGTRLTVT.

The V and J genes are TRBV5-1 and TRBJ2-7; D is perhaps TRBD1 (6 bases). The CDR3 consists of 14 residues. The V gene lost 0 bases and the J gene lost 5 bases, with 12 bases spanning the gap. Germline V CDR1 and CDR2: SGHRS, YFSETQ. The CDR3 region has the DNA TGCGCCAGCAGCTTGGCCGGGACACCCAACGAGCAGTACTTC. It encodes CASSLAGTPNEQYF.

The chain employs TRBV4-1 and TRBJ1-1, with no clear D. V lost 0 bases and J lost 1, with 12 bases in between. CDR3 length: 16 residues. Germline assignment: CDR1 MGHRA and CDR2 YSYEKL. The CDR3 region is CASSQEAAPGNTEAFF. For the CDR3, the DNA is TGCGCCAGCAGCCAAGAAGCGGCCCCTGGGAACACTGAAGCTTTCTTT.

The gene calls are TRBV5-8 and TRBJ1-1; tentatively, D is TRBD1 (5 bases). V shed 4 bases and J shed 8 bases, with 18 bases lying between them. CDR3 size: 14 residues. The germline gives CDR1 SGHTS, CDR2 YDEGEE. CDR3 sequence: CASSRDRLPEEAFF. The CDR3 coding sequence is TGTGCCAGCAGCCGGGACCGACTTCCAGAGGAAGCTTTCTTT.